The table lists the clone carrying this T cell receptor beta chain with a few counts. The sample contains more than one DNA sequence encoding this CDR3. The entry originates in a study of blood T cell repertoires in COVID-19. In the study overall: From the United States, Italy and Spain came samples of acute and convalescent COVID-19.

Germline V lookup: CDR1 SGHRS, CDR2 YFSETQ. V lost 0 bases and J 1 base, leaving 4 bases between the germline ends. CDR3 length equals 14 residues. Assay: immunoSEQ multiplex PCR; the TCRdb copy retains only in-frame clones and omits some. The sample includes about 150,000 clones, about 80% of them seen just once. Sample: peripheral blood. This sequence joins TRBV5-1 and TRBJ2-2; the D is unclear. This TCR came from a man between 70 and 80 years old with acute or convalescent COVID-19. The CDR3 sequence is CASSLGQNTGELFF. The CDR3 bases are TGCGCCAGCAGCTTGGGACAGAACACCGGGGAGCTGTTTTTT. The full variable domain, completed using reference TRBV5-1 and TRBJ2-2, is KAGVTQTPRYLIKTRGQQVTLSCSPISGHRSVSWYQQTPGQGLQFLFEYFSETQRNKGNFPGRFSGRQFSNSRSEMNVSTLELGDSALYLCASSLGQNTGELFFGEGSRLTVL.